The 13 T cell receptor beta chains reported below all come from one sample, sequenced in a study of T cells in Graves' hyperthyroidism and ophthalmopathy. TCR beta CDR3 regions were amplified from RNA transcripts. HTBI primers were used for first-round RT-PCR of the TCR CDR3. One entry per CDR3 protein results from TCRdb running MiXCR on the multiplex PCR reads. The sample consists of 500,000 to 750,000 distinct CDR3 sequences, around 14% of them appearing once. The sample was blood. These receptors were collected from a woman aged 25 to 39 with Graves' hyperthyroidism.

This clonotype has only a few counts. The CDR3 nucleotides are TGTGCCAGCAGCGCCAGGGTAGCGGGAAACACCATATATTTT. This gives the protein CASSARVAGNTIYF. The chain carries TRBV9 and TRBJ1-3, with D maybe TRBD1 (5 bases). V lost 3 bases and J lost 4, with 11 bases in between. The germline gives CDR1 SGDLS, CDR2 YYNGEE. This CDR3 has 14 amino acids.

A note on this clonotype: One end of the junction is discordant with germline, which a read error may explain. The chain couples TRBV6-1 to TRBJ2-5, with 11 positions matching TRBD2. Germline assignment: CDR1 MNHNS and CDR2 SASEGT. The CDR3 is 16 amino acids. DNA of the CDR3: TGTGCCAGCAGCCGGGGACTAGCGGAAGGACAAGAGACCCAGCACTTC. It yields the protein CASSRGLAEGQETQHF.

The table lists this clonotype with a few counts. The V call is TRBV7-3, the J call TRBJ2-5, with a tentative D call TRBD1 (6 bases). The CDR3 totals 15 residues. V was clipped by 4 bases and J by 5 bases, with 17 bases between them. CDR1 is SGHTA and CDR2 is FQGTGA in the germline V gene. CDR3 sequence reads: CASSSGTTQYETQYF. The DNA for the CDR3 is TGTGCCAGCAGCTCCGGGACAACTCAATATGAGACCCAGTACTTC.

This clonotype was seen at least ten times. The chain joins TRBV5-1 to TRBJ2-4; either TRBD1 or TRBD2 may fit D (6 bases each). The CDR3 is 15 residues long. V was shortened by 0 bases and J by 5 bases, with 12 bases between the two germline ends. Germline V gene data show CDR1 as SGHRS and CDR2 as YFSETQ. The CDR3 sequence: CASSLVPGAENIQYF. The CDR3, as DNA: TGCGCCAGCAGCTTGGTTCCGGGGGCGGAAAACATTCAGTACTTC.

The sample holds many counts of this clonotype. This chain joins TRBV7-2 and TRBJ2-5; D unclear. The germline gives CDR1 SGHTA, CDR2 FQGNSA. V was pared by 4 bases and J by 6 bases, with 12 bases between. This CDR3 comprises 13 residues. The DNA for the CDR3 is TGTGCCAGCAGCTCTCACAAAATCAAGACCCAGTACTTC. This codes for CASSSHKIKTQYF.

For this clonotype: Being one base from a much bigger clone, this may be a read error. This sequence joins TRBV2 and TRBJ2-2; either TRBD1 or TRBD2 may supply D (6 bases each). The CDR3 sequence is 15 residues long. Trimming pared 6 bases from V and 10 bases from J, leaving 21 bases between. Germline loops: CDR1 SNHLY, CDR2 FYNNEI. The chain's CDR3 is CASRTRPGGDEELFF. DNA of the CDR3: TGTGCCAGCAGAACCCGACCCGGGGGCGACGAGGAGCTGTTTTTT.

This clonotype was seen repeatedly, ten times or more. The chain joins TRBV20-1 to TRBJ2-7, with 7 bases aligning to TRBD2. The germline CDR1 and CDR2 sequences are DFQATT and SNEGSKA (reference sequence). With 3 bases clipped from V and 5 bases from J, the junction kept 13 bases outside the gene matches. The CDR3 is made up of 15 amino acids. The CDR3 DNA follows: TGCAGTGCTAGGTTGGGGGGGGTCCGGTTGAACGAGCAGTACTTC. Translated: CSARLGGVRLNEQYF.

V usage is TRBV6-2 or TRBV6-3 and J usage is TRBJ1-1; D is undetermined. The CDR3 spans 12 residues. Trimming pared 6 bases from V and 1 base from J, leaving 6 bases between. CDR1 and CDR2 from the germline V gene are MNHEY and SVGEGT. The CDR3 spells CASRIQNTEAFF. The CDR3 region has the DNA TGTGCCAGCAGAATTCAGAACACTGAAGCTTTCTTT.

This chain's CDR3 is CASSLPGTSGRALYEQFF. Here the CDR3 DNA reads TGTGCCAGCAGTTTGCCCGGGACTAGCGGGAGGGCTCTTTATGAGCAGTTCTTC. This chain uses TRBV27 with TRBJ2-1, with TRBD2 identical over 16 bases. The CDR3 extends over 18 amino acids. V gave up 3 bases and J gave up 8 bases; unmatched junction bases: 10. From germline, CDR1 is MNHEY and CDR2 SMNVEV (reference sequence).

There are many counts of this clonotype. This chain uses TRBV7-6 with TRBJ2-7; 11 bases match TRBD2. V lost 6 bases to trimming and J lost 4 bases; unmatched junction nucleotides: 8. The CDR3 runs to 15 residues. Germline lookup yields CDR1 SGHVS and CDR2 FNYEAQ. The CDR3 is CASSKTSGSSYEQYF. CDR3 bases: TGTGCCAGCAGTAAAACTAGCGGGAGTTCGTACGAGCAGTACTTC.

The gene calls are TRBV20-1 and TRBJ2-5; 10 bases are a match to TRBD2. The V gene end was trimmed by 5 bases and the J gene end by 3 bases; junction bases not matched to a gene: 6. Germline lookup yields CDR1 DFQATT and CDR2 SNEGSKA (reference sequence). This CDR3 has 14 amino acids. CDR3 sequence reads: CSAPYLAGEETQYF. The CDR3 nucleotides read TGCAGTGCTCCCTATCTAGCGGGAGAAGAGACCCAGTACTTC.

The chain recombines TRBV15 with TRBJ2-1, with 15 bases identical to TRBD2. The CDR3 consists of 16 residues. Germline-derived CDR1 and CDR2 are LNHNV and YYDKDF (reference sequence). With 4 bases clipped from V and 7 bases from J, the junction kept 5 bases outside the gene matches. The CDR3: CATSIRTSGRVNEQFF. DNA of the CDR3: TGTGCCACCAGCATCCGGACTAGCGGGAGGGTAAATGAGCAGTTCTTC.

This clonotype was found a few times. The rearrangement joins TRBV5-1 to TRBJ2-2, with a possible D match to TRBD1 (5 bases). Germline CDR1 is SGHRS and CDR2 is YFSETQ. V gave up 2 bases and J gave up 0 bases, with 11 bases separating them. There are 16 residues in the CDR3. The CDR3 protein is CASSFQGTTNTGELFF. As DNA, the CDR3 is TGCGCCAGCAGCTTTCAGGGAACGACGAACACCGGGGAGCTGTTTTTT. Complete variable domain (other parts from reference TRBV5-1 and TRBJ2-2): KAGVTQTPRYLIKTRGQQVTLSCSPISGHRSVSWYQQTPGQGLQFLFEYFSETQRNKGNFPGRFSGRQFSNSRSEMNVSTLELGDSALYLCASSFQGTTNTGELFFGEGSRLTVL.